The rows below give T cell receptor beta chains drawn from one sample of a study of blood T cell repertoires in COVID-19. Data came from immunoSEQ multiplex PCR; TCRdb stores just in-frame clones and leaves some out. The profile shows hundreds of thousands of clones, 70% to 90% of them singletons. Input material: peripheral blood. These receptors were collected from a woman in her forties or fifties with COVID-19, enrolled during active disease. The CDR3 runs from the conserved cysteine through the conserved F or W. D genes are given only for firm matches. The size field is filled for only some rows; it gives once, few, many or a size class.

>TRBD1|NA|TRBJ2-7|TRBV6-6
TGTGCCAGCAGGACAGGGAGCTCCTACGAGCAGTACTTC
CASRTGSSYEQYF
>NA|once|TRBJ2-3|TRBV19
TGTGCCAGTAACCGGCAGGGGACAGATACGCAGTATTTT
CASNRQGTDTQYF
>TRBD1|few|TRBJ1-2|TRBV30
TGTGCCTGGTCCCCCGGGACAGGGAGAAGCTACACCTTC
CAWSPGTGRSYTF
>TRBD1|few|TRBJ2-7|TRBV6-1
TGTGCCAGCAGTGAAGTTGGGACAGGGGGCTCCTACGAGCAGTACTTC
CASSEVGTGGSYEQYF
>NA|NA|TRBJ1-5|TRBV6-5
TGTGCCAGCAGACAGGGTACAAGCAATCAGCCCCAGCATTTT
CASRQGTSNQPQHF
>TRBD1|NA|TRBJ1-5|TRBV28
TGTGCCAGCAGACTTGGGACAGGGGGGCAGCCCCAGCATTTT
CASRLGTGGQPQHF
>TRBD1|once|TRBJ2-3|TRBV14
TGTGCCAGCAGCCCGTCGGGACAGATCACAGATACGCAGTATTTT
CASSPSGQITDTQYF
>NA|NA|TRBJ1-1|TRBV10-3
TGTGCCATCAGTGAAGTTAGGGACACAACTAGTGCTTTCTTT
CAISEVRDTTSAFF
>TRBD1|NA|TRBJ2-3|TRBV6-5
TGTGCCAGCAGACCCCAGACAGGGACAGATACGCAGTATTTT
CASRPQTGTDTQYF
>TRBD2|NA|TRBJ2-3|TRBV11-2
TGTGCCAGCAGCCTAACCTTAGCGGGGGGCACAGATACGCAGTATTTT
CASSLTLAGGTDTQYF
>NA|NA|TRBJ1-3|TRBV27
TGTGCCAGCAAAACAGACCTCTCTGGAAACACCATATATTTT
CASKTDLSGNTIYF
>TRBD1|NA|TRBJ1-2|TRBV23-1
TGCGCCAGCAGTCAACCGACCTACAGGGGGGATTATGGCTACACCTTC
CASSQPTYRGDYGYTF
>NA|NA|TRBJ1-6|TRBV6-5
TGTGCCAGCAGCGATAAACAGGGATCTAGGGAACCCCTCCACTTT
CASSDKQGSREPLHF
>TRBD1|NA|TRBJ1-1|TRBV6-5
TGTGCCAGCGACAGGGAAACACCCGAAGCTTTCTTT
CASDRETPEAFF
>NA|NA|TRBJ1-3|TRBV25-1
TGTGCCAGCAGTCCGAGCTCTGGAAACACCATATATTTT
CASSPSSGNTIYF
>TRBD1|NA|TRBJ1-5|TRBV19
TGTGCCAGTAGTATGAACAGGGGGCTTGGAAGCAATCAGCCCCAGCATTTT
CASSMNRGLGSNQPQHF
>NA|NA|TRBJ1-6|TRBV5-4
TGTGCCAGCAGCTTCGACAGAAAGAATTCACCCCTCCACTTT
CASSFDRKNSPLHF
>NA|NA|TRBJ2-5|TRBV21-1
TGTGCCAGCAAGGACAGGGGGCCTCCGGAGACCCAGTACTTC
CASKDRGPPETQYF
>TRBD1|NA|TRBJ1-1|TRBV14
TGTGCCAGCAGCCAGTGGACAGGGGAAAAGAGTGAAGCTTTCTTT
CASSQWTGEKSEAFF
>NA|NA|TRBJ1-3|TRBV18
TGTGCCAGCTCACCGACGGGGTACTCTGGAAACACCATATATTTT
CASSPTGYSGNTIYF